This T cell receptor beta chain was obtained from a study of T cell responses to AZD1222 COVID-19 vaccine. With respect to this clone: The target antigen is unknown.

The CDR3 has 15 amino acids. The V gene lost 11 bases and the J gene lost 8 bases, with 25 bases spanning the gap. Germline values: CDR1 LGHDT, CDR2 YNNKEL (reference sequence). Study-wide results and caveats: Spike was spanned by vaccine-associated CD4 TCRs, with dominance at 160-218 and 743-854. Spike-specific TCR depth and breadth grew after two AZD1222 doses. Without day 14 samples, only post-peak T cell repertoires were studied.

This table comes from immunoSEQ multiplex PCR, and its TCRdb copy is limited to in-frame clones, with some not included. The sample shows tens of thousands of clones, 89% of them seen only once. The chain joins TRBV3-1 (or the pseudogene TRBV3-2) to TRBJ1-3, with TRBD1 as a possible D gene (5 bases). The specimen comprised peripheral blood, sampled 28 days after the second AZD1222 dose. The receptor was derived from an adult who received the AZD1222 COVID-19 vaccine. The CDR3 reads CASSTVGGGRHTIYF. As DNA, the CDR3 is TGTGCCTCCTCAACGGTAGGCGGGGGTCGGCACACCATATATTTT.